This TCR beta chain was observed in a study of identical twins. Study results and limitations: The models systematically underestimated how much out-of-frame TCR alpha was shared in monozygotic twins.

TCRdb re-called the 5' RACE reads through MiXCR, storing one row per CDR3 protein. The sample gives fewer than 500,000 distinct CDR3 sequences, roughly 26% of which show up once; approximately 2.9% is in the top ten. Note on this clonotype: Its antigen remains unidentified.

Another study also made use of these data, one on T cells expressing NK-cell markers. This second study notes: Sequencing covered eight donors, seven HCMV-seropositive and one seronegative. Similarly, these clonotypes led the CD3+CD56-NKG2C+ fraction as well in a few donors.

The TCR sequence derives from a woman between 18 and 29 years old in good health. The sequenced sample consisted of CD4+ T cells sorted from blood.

CDR3: CSARVGTGSYEQYF. Written as DNA, the CDR3 is TGCAGTGCTAGAGTCGGGACAGGGAGCTACGAGCAGTACTTC. The chain links TRBV20-1 to TRBJ2-7, with 9 nucleotides matching TRBD1. J gave up 3 bases and V 1 base, and 4 bases lay outside the gene matches. CDR3 size: 14 residues. Germline CDR1 and CDR2: DFQATT and SNEGSKA (reference sequence).